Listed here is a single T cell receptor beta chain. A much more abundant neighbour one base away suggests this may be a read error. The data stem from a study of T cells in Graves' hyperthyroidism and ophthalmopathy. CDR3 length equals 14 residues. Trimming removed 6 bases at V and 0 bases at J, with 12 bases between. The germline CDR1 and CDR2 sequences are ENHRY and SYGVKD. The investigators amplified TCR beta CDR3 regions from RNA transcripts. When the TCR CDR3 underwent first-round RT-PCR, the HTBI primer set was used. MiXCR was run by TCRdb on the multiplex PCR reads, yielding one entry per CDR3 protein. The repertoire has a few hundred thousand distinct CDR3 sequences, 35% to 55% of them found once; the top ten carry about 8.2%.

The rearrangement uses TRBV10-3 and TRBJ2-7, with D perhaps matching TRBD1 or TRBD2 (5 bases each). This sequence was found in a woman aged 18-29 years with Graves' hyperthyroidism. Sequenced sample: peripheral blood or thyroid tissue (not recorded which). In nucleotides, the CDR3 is TGTGCCATCAGGCCGGGGCCGGGCTCCTACGAGCAGTACTTC. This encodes CAIRPGPGSYEQYF.